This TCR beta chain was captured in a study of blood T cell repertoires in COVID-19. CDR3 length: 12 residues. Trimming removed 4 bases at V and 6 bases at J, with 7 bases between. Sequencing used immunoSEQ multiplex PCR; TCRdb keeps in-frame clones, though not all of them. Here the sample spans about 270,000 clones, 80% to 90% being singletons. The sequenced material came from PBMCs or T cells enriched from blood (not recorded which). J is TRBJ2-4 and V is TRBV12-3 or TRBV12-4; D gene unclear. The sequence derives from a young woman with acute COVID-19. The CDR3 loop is CASSSVLNIQYF. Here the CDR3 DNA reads TGTGCCAGCAGTTCCGTATTAAACATTCAGTACTTC.